One sample yielded the 10 T cell receptor beta chains listed below, sequenced in a study of shared clonotypes between healthy human individuals. The assay was immunoSEQ multiplex PCR, and TCRdb's table has in-frame clones only and misses some. The table shows about 100,000 clones, with about 70% occurring only once. The source material was memory CD8+ T cells sorted from blood. Described subset: CD45RO+ cells pooled with CCR7-negative TemRA cells. The origin of the receptors is a woman in her 30s in good health.

This rearrangement joins TRBV6-6 to TRBJ2-5, with TRBD2 matching 13 bases. J was trimmed by 5 bases and V by 5 bases; bases with no gene match: 8. Germline V CDR1 and CDR2: MNHNY, SVGAGI (reference sequence). The CDR3 spans 16 residues. Written as DNA, the CDR3 is TGTGCCAGCAGTGGGGGACTAGCGGGAATCGGGGAGACCCAGTACTTC. Its translation: CASSGGLAGIGETQYF.

The chain uses TRBV4-2 and TRBJ2-1; 8 positions match TRBD2. Germline lookup yields CDR1 LGHNA and CDR2 YNFKEQ. The junction had 7 bases not matched to a gene; V was cut back by 0 bases and J by 6 bases. This CDR3 contains 16 residues. CDR3 sequence reads: CASSQDGLAGRNEQFF. The CDR3 nucleotides are TGTGCCAGCAGCCAAGACGGGCTAGCGGGCCGCAATGAGCAGTTCTTC.

This clone came up a few times. This chain connects TRBV9 to TRBJ2-1; maybe TRBD2 (6 bases). The CDR3 totals 15 residues. With 0 bases removed from V and 7 bases from J, the gap between germline ends came to 14 bases. Germline CDR1 is SGDLS and CDR2 is YYNGEE. In nucleotides, the CDR3 is TGTGCCAGCAGCGTAGCTTGGGGTAGCGGAAATGAGCAGTTCTTC. Amino acid sequence: CASSVAWGSGNEQFF.

This clone has only a few counts. The genes are TRBV28 and TRBJ2-7; D is unclear. The CDR3 is 11 residues long. CDR1 is MDHEN and CDR2 is SYDVKM in the germline V gene. Trimming pared 5 bases from V and 7 bases from J, leaving 9 bases between. CDR3 coding DNA: TGTGCCAGCAGTATTGACCGGGAGCAGTACTTC. Amino acid sequence: CASSIDREQYF.

The rearrangement links TRBV5-4 to TRBJ2-7; 7 positions match TRBD1. The CDR3 covers 15 residues. The germline V gene encodes CDR1 SGHNT and CDR2 YYREEE (reference sequence). V trimming: 0 bases; J trimming: 4 bases; junction bases outside the gene matches: 7. In DNA form, the CDR3 reads TGTGCCAGCAGCTTGGACGGGACAGCCGATTACGAGCAGTACTTC. Its protein is CASSLDGTADYEQYF.

The chain joins TRBV27 to TRBJ1-5; D gene ambiguous. V was pared by 8 bases and J by 6 bases, with 17 bases between. Germline assignment: CDR1 MNHEY and CDR2 SMNVEV (reference sequence). The CDR3 runs to 14 residues. CDR3 sequence reads: CASGTFGMGQPQHF. CDR3 in DNA: TGTGCCAGCGGAACTTTCGGGATGGGTCAGCCCCAGCATTTT.

The chain employs TRBV5-4 and TRBJ2-3, with D uncertain. CDR3 length: 17 residues. In germline, CDR1 is SGHNT, CDR2 YYREEE (reference sequence). The V gene lost 4 bases and the J gene lost 5 bases, with 23 bases spanning the gap. The CDR3 DNA reads TGTGCCAGCAGCCCTTCGGTGAGAGCGCCAATGGGAGATACGCAGTATTTT. As protein: CASSPSVRAPMGDTQYF.

The rearrangement uses TRBV25-1 and TRBJ2-2; 9 positions match TRBD2. V dropped 4 bases and J dropped 0; count of bases not matched to a gene: 3. The length of the CDR3 is 16 residues. CDR1 MGHDK and CDR2 SYGVNS come from the germline V gene. CDR3 amino acids: CASSGPSGTNTGELFF. The CDR3 DNA follows: TGTGCCAGCAGTGGTCCTAGCGGGACGAACACCGGGGAGCTGTTTTTT.

The gene calls are TRBV9 and TRBJ1-2, with unresolved D. V lost 3 bases and J lost 4, with 13 bases in between. Germline V gives CDR1 SGDLS, CDR2 YYNGEE. This CDR3 spans 14 amino acids. Written as DNA, the CDR3 is TGTGCCAGCAGCGGCGAAGAATTCCTCTATGGCTACACCTTC. Protein: CASSGEEFLYGYTF.

The V call is TRBV13, the J call TRBJ2-1, with 14 bases fitting TRBD2. V was pared by 5 bases and J by 4 bases, with 7 bases of the junction left unmatched. Germline values: CDR1 PRHDT, CDR2 FYEKMQ (reference sequence). The CDR3 has 17 residues. The CDR3 reads CASSPRTSGRLYNEQFF. The CDR3 nucleotides read TGTGCCAGCAGCCCGCGGACTAGCGGGAGGTTGTACAATGAGCAGTTCTTC. Combining the CDR3 with reference TRBV13 and TRBJ2-1 gives the whole variable domain AAGVIQSPRHLIKEKRETATLKCYPIPRHDTVYWYQQGPGQDPQFLISFYEKMQSDKGSIPDRFSAQQFSDYHSELNMSSLELGDSALYFCASSPRTSGRLYNEQFFGPGTRLTVL.